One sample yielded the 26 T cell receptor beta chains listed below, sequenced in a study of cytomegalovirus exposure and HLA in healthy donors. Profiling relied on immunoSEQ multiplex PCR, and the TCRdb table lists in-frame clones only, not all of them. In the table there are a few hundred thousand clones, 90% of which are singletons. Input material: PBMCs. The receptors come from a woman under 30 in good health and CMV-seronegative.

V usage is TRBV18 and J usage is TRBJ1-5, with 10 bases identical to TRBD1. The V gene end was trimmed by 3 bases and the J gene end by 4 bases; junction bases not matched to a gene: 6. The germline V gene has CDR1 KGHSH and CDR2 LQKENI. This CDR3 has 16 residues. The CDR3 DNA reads TGTGCCAGCTCACCCCCCCGGACAGGGGGAAATCAGCCCCAGCATTTT. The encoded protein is CASSPPRTGGNQPQHF.

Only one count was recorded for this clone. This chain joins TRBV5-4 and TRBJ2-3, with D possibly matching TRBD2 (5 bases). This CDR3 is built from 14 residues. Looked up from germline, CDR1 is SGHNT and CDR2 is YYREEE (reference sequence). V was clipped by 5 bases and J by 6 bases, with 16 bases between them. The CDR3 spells CASSNPEGRDTQYF. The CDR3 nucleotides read TGTGCCAGCAGTAACCCCGAGGGTAGGGATACGCAGTATTTT.

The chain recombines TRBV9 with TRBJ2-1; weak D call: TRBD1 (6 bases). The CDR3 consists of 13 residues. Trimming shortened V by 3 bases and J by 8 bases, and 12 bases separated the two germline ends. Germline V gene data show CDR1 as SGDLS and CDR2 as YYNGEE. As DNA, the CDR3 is TGTGCCAGCAGCGCCGGACAGATCGATGAGCAGTTCTTC. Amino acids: CASSAGQIDEQFF.

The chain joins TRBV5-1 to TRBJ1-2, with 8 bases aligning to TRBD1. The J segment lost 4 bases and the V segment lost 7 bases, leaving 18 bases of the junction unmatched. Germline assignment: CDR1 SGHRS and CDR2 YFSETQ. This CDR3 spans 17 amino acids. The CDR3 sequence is CASADFVRQGITYGYTF. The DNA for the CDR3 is TGCGCCAGCGCTGATTTTGTGAGACAGGGGATTACCTATGGCTACACCTTC. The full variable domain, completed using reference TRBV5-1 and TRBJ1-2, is KAGVTQTPRYLIKTRGQQVTLSCSPISGHRSVSWYQQTPGQGLQFLFEYFSETQRNKGNFPGRFSGRQFSNSRSEMNVSTLELGDSALYLCASADFVRQGITYGYTFGSGTRLTVV.

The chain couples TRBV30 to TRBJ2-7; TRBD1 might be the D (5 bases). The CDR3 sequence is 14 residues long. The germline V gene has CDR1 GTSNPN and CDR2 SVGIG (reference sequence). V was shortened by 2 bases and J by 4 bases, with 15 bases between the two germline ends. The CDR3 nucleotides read TGTGCCTGGAGTTATGGGCAGGGAACTTACGAGCAGTACTTC. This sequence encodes CAWSYGQGTYEQYF.

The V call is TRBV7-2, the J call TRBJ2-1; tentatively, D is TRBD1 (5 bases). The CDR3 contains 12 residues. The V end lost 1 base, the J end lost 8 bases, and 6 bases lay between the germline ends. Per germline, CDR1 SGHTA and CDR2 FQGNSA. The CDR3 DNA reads TGTGCCAGCAGCTTAGTGGGGCATGAGCAGTTCTTC. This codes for CASSLVGHEQFF.

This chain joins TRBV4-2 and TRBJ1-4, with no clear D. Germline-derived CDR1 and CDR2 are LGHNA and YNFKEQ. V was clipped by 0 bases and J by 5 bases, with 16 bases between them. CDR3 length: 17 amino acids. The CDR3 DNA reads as TGTGCCAGCAGCCAAGAAGGAACAGAAACTTCGAATGAAAAACTGTTTTTT. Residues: CASSQEGTETSNEKLFF.

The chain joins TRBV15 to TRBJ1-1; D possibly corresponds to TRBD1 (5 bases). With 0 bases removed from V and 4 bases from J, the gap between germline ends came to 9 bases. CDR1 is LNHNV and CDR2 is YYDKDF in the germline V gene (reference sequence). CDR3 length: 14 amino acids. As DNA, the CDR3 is TGTGCCACCAGCAGAGATCGGGGGGGCACTGAAGCTTTCTTT. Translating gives CATSRDRGGTEAFF.

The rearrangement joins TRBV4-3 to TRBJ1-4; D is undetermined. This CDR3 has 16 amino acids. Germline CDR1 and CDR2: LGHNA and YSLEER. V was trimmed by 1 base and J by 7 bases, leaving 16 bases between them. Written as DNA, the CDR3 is TGCGCCAGCAGCCAAGGAGCTAGACGGGAGGGTGAAAAACTGTTTTTT. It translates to CASSQGARREGEKLFF.

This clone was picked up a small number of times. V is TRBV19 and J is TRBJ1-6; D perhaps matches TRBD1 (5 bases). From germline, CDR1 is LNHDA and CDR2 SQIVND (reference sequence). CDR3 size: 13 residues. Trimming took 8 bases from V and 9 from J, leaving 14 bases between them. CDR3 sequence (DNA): TGTGCCAGTCATTCAAGGGGTAGTTCACCCCTCCACTTT. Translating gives CASHSRGSSPLHF.

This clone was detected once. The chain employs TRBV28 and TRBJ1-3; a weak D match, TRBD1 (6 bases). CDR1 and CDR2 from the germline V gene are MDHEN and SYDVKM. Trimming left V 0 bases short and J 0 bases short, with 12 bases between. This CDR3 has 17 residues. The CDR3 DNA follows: TGTGCCAGCAGTTTATGGGGACACAAAGCCTCTGGAAACACCATATATTTT. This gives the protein CASSLWGHKASGNTIYF.

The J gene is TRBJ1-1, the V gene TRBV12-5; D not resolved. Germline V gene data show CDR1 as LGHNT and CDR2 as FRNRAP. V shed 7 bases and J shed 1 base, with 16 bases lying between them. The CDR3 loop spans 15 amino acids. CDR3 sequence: CASAPSIWANTEAFF. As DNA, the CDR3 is TGTGCTAGTGCCCCCTCCATATGGGCGAACACTGAAGCTTTCTTT.

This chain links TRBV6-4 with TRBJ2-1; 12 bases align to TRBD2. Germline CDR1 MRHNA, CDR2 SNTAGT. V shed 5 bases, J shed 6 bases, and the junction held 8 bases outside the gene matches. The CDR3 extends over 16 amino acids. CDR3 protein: CASSQMTSGGTNEQFF. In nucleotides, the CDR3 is TGTGCCAGCAGTCAGATGACTAGCGGGGGTACCAATGAGCAGTTCTTC.

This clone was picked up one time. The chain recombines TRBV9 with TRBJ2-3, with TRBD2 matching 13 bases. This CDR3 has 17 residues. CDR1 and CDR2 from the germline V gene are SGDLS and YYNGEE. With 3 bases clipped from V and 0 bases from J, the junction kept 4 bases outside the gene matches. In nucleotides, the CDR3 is TGTGCCAGCAGCGGGGGACTAGCGGGGATTAGCACAGATACGCAGTATTTT. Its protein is CASSGGLAGISTDTQYF.

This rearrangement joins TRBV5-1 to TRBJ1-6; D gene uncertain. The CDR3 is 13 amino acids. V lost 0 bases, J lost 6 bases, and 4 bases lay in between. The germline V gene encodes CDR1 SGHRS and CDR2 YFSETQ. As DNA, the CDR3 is TGCGCCAGCAGCTTGGCCGGTAATTCACCCCTCCACTTT. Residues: CASSLAGNSPLHF.

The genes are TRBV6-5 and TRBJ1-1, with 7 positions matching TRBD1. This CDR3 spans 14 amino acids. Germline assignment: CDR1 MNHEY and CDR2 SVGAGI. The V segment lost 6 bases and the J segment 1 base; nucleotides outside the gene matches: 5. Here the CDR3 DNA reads TGTGCCAGCAGCAGGGGGGCAGGGAACACTGAAGCTTTCTTT. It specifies CASSRGAGNTEAFF.

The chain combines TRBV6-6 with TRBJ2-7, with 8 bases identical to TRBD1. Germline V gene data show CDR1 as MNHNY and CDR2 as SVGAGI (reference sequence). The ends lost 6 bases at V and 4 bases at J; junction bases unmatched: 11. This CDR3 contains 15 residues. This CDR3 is CASRHGQGVLYEQYF. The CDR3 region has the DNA TGTGCCAGCAGACATGGACAGGGTGTTCTGTACGAGCAGTACTTC.

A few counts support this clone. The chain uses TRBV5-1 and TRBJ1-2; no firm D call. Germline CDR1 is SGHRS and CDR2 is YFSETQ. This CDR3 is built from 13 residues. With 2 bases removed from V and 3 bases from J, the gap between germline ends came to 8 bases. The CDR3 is CASSFDLHYGYTF. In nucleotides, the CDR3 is TGCGCCAGCAGCTTTGACTTACACTATGGCTACACCTTC.

The CDR3 reads CASSSLTGGDDEAFF. The CDR3 DNA reads as TGTGCCAGCAGTTCGTTGACAGGGGGCGACGATGAAGCTTTCTTT. The rearrangement links TRBV27 to TRBJ1-1; TRBD1 matches at 10 bases. The germline V gene encodes CDR1 MNHEY and CDR2 SMNVEV (reference sequence). There are 15 residues in the CDR3. V was pared by 4 bases and J by 7 bases, with 9 bases of the junction left unmatched.

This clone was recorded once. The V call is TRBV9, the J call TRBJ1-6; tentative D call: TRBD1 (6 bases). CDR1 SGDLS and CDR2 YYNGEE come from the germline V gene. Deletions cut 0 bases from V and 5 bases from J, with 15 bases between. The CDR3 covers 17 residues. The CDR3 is CASSVEPWTENNSPLHF. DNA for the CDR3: TGTGCCAGCAGCGTAGAGCCCTGGACAGAGAATAATTCACCCCTCCACTTT.

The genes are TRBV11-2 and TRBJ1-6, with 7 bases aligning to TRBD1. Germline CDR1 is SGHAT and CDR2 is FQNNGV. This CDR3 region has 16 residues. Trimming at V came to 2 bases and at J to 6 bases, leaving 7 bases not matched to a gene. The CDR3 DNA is TGTGCCAGCAGCTTAAACATTTGGGACAGTAATTCACCCCTCCACTTT. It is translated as CASSLNIWDSNSPLHF.

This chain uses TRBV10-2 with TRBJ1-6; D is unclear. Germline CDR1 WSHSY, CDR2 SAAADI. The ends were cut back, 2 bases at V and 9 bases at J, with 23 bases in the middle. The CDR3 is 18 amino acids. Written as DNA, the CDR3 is TGCGCCAGCAGTGAGATAGAATCGTCCCGCGGGCTTGTTTCACCCCTCCACTTT. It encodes CASSEIESSRGLVSPLHF.

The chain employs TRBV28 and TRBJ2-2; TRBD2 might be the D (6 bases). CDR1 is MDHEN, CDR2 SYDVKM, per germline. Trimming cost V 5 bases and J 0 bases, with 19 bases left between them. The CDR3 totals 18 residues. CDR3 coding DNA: TGTGCCAGCAGTCTCCGCCGGGGGAGAGGGCCGAACACCGGGGAGCTGTTTTTT. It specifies CASSLRRGRGPNTGELFF.

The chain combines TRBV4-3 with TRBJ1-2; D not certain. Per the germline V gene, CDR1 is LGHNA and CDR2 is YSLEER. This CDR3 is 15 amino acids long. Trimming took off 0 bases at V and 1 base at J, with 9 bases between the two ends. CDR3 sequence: CASSQDVGGNYGYTF. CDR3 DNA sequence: TGCGCCAGCAGCCAAGATGTCGGAGGTAACTATGGCTACACCTTC.

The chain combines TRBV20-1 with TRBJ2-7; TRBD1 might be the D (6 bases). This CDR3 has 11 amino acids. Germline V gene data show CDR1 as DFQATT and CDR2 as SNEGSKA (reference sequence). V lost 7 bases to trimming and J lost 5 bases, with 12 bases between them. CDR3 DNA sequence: TGCAGTGTCCCAGGGGCCCACGAGCAGTACTTC. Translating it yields CSVPGAHEQYF.

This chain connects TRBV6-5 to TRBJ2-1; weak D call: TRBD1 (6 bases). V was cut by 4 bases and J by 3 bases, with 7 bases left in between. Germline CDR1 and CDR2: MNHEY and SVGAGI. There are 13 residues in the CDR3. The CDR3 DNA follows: TGTGCCAGCAGTTGGGACATCTACAATGAGCAGTTCTTC. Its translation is CASSWDIYNEQFF.